This T cell receptor (beta chain) was sequenced during a study of blood T cell repertoires in COVID-19. Study details: Acute and convalescent COVID-19 specimens originated in the United States, Italy and Spain. PBMCs, B-cell-depleted T cells, or T cells were the source of the cDNA or gDNA that made up the material.

How the authors handled the data: Amplification of reference gene primers provided the estimated nucleated cell counts. Clones were sequenced by immunoSEQ multiplex PCR, and TCRdb holds only the in-frame ones, with some missing. D and trimming were read from the DNA, whereas the V and J calls and clone size are those reported in that table. The table includes roughly 40,000 clones, under 85% detected once. The CDR3 totals 15 residues. Between the trimmed V and J ends, which lost 6 bases and 5 bases, there was a span of 19 bases. Germline CDR1 reads MDHEN; CDR2 reads SYDVKM. The sequence derives from a woman aged 80 or over with acute or convalescent COVID-19. This chain links TRBV28 with TRBJ2-5; maybe TRBD2 (6 bases). Material: peripheral blood. The CDR3 DNA is TGTGCCAGCAGGATTAGAGGAGGGACGGCGGAGACCCAGTACTTC. Encoded protein: CASRIRGGTAETQYF.